This TCR beta chain stems from a study of T cell responses to AZD1222 COVID-19 vaccine. Study-wide findings and caveats: Of spike-specific TCRs, nearly half reportedly target regions left unmutated in variants.

The CDR3 is 13 residues long. V gave up 4 bases and J gave up 3 bases, with 8 bases separating them. Germline V lookup: CDR1 ENHRY, CDR2 SYGVKD. Profiled with immunoSEQ multiplex PCR; TCRdb holds only in-frame clones, not every one. This sample has about 150,000 clones; around nine tenths occur once, and the top ten carry about 20%. Comment on this clone: What it binds is unknown.

Sequences were derived from peripheral blood, sampled on day 0 of AZD1222 vaccination. The clonotype was recovered from an adult in good health. This chain connects TRBV10-3 to TRBJ2-3; no clear D gene. As DNA, the CDR3 is TGTGCCATCAGTGGGGCTAGGACAGATACGCAGTATTTT. Residues: CAISGARTDTQYF.